This T cell receptor (beta chain) appears in the sequencing data of a study of follicular helper T cells after annual influenza vaccination. Study findings and constraints: Undersampling of larger non-cTfh compartments could not be excluded. Yearly vaccinations repeatedly recalled conserved clonotypes in ICOS+CD38+ cTfh. ICOS+CD38+ cTfh clonality change tracked circulating plasmablast frequency change.

TCRB was sequenced at Survey level resolution. The assay was immunoSEQ multiplex PCR, and TCRdb's table has in-frame clones only and misses some. The repertoire holds 10,000 to 15,000 clones, roughly 80% seen once, with 0.4% to 0.55% in the top ten. This clone was observed once. Its antigen remains unidentified. This CDR3 has 15 amino acids. V lost 7 bases, J lost 4 bases, and 19 bases lay in between. The germline V gene has CDR1 SGHTA and CDR2 FQGNSA. Noted time point: 2014-2015 season, pre-vaccination. This sample comprised CXCR5- memory CD4+ T cells sorted from blood, obtained on the day of influenza vaccination. The rearrangement links TRBV7-2 to TRBJ1-1; D may be TRBD1 (6 bases). The receptor was derived from an adult who received the influenza vaccine. This CDR3 reads CASTLRQGRVTEAFF. CDR3 bases: TGTGCCAGCACCCTTAGGCAGGGGAGGGTCACTGAAGCTTTCTTT.